The 28 T cell receptor beta chains below all came from one sample that was sequenced in a study of CD8+ T cells in alopecia areata. Treatment specified: oral pan-JAK inhibitor, 5-10 mg twice daily. Investigators isolated RNA and reverse transcribed it into cDNA to act as the sequencing template. Produced via immunoSEQ multiplex PCR; TCRdb's table is partial and in-frame only. The sample records some 170,000 clones, about three fifths being singletons. Sequenced material: CD4+ T cells sorted from blood, taken at approximately week 60, from a patient treated with tofacitinib. The receptors were sampled from a human donor with alopecia areata.

This clone was detected once. The chain recombines TRBV5-1 with TRBJ2-3; the D gene could be TRBD1 or TRBD2 (6 bases each). Trimming took 4 bases from V and 0 from J, leaving 15 bases between them. CDR1 and CDR2 from the germline V gene are SGHRS and YFSETQ. The CDR3 extends over 16 amino acids. CDR3 in amino acids: CASSEQIGGSTDTQYF. The CDR3 nucleotides are TGCGCCAGCAGCGAGCAGATCGGGGGCAGCACAGATACGCAGTATTTT. The full variable domain, completed using reference TRBV5-1 and TRBJ2-3, is KAGVTQTPRYLIKTRGQQVTLSCSPISGHRSVSWYQQTPGQGLQFLFEYFSETQRNKGNFPGRFSGRQFSNSRSEMNVSTLELGDSALYLCASSEQIGGSTDTQYFGPGTRLTVL.

This clone was seen a few times. The V call is TRBV29-1, the J call TRBJ1-2, with no clear D. This CDR3 has 13 amino acids. Per the germline V gene, CDR1 is SQVTM and CDR2 is ANQGSEA. Trimming cost V 5 bases and J 0 bases, with 10 bases left between them. CDR3 nucleotides: TGCAGCGTTATGACTAGTTCTAACTATGGCTACACCTTC. Translation gives CSVMTSSNYGYTF.

J is TRBJ2-7 and V is TRBV15; TRBD1 is a possible D gene (5 bases). Germline V lookup: CDR1 LNHNV, CDR2 YYDKDF (reference sequence). This CDR3 has 13 residues. V was clipped by 5 bases and J by 7 bases, with 15 bases between them. CDR3 nucleotide sequence: TGTGCCACCAGCTCTAGAGACAGTCTAGAGCAGTACTTC. It encodes CATSSRDSLEQYF.

The chain has TRBV6-5 and TRBJ2-2, with D possibly being TRBD1 (6 bases). Per germline, CDR1 MNHEY and CDR2 SVGAGI. The CDR3 length is 15 residues. V shed 4 bases and J shed 4 bases, with 13 bases lying between them. For the CDR3, the DNA is TGTGCCAGCAGTTTTACAGGGCGAGTCACCGGGGAGCTGTTTTTT. The encoded protein is CASSFTGRVTGELFF.

The V and J genes are TRBV5-1 and TRBJ2-1; TRBD2 matches at 10 bases. Germline CDR1 SGHRS, CDR2 YFSETQ. This CDR3 has 15 residues. V lost 2 bases to trimming and J lost 5 bases; unmatched junction nucleotides: 4. The DNA for the CDR3 is TGCGCCAGCAGCTTCGGACTAGCGGAGGACAATGAGCAGTTCTTC. It encodes CASSFGLAEDNEQFF.

The genes are TRBV18 and TRBJ2-3; D is possibly TRBD1 (5 bases). V gave up 2 bases and J gave up 2 bases, with 17 bases separating them. This CDR3 has 17 amino acids. Germline V gene sequence: CDR1 KGHSH, CDR2 LQKENI. This CDR3 reads CASSPNQDSLVTDTQYF. The DNA of the CDR3 is TGTGCCAGCTCACCAAATCAAGACAGCCTCGTCACAGATACGCAGTATTTT.

The gene calls are TRBV6-5 and TRBJ1-2; D gene uncertain. V was trimmed by 0 bases and J by 5 bases, leaving 7 bases between them. The CDR3 spans 13 residues. Germline V lookup: CDR1 MNHEY, CDR2 SVGAGI. The CDR3 DNA reads as TGTGCCAGCAGTTACTCGCCACAGTATGGCTACACCTTC. Protein sequence: CASSYSPQYGYTF.

This chain connects TRBV10-3 to TRBJ2-7; 9 bases align to TRBD2. The CDR3 is 16 amino acids. The junction had 7 bases not matched to a gene; V was cut back by 2 bases and J by 2 bases. Germline values: CDR1 ENHRY, CDR2 SYGVKD. CDR3 sequence (DNA): TGTGCCATCAGTGAGATGGCGGGGGGGCTTCCCTACGAGCAGTACTTC. It specifies CAISEMAGGLPYEQYF.

The CDR3 coding sequence is TGTGCCAGCAGTGTGGCGGGTCGGACTGAAGCTTTCTTT. This translates into CASSVAGRTEAFF. The gene calls are TRBV6-1 and TRBJ1-1; D is unresolved. V was cut by 4 bases and J by 5 bases, with 11 bases left in between. The germline CDR1 and CDR2 sequences are MNHNS and SASEGT. CDR3 length: 13 amino acids.

The chain has TRBV20-1 and TRBJ2-5, with D uncertain. V was trimmed by 4 bases and J by 2 bases, leaving 5 bases between them. Germline values: CDR1 DFQATT, CDR2 SNEGSKA (reference sequence). The CDR3 sequence is 11 residues long. CDR3 nucleotides: TGCAGTGCTACCGTACAAGAGACCCAGTACTTC. Amino acid sequence: CSATVQETQYF.

V and J are TRBV29-1 and TRBJ1-5; D ambiguous. The CDR3 consists of 14 residues. The germline V gene encodes CDR1 SQVTM and CDR2 ANQGSEA. The ends were cut back, 4 bases at V and 2 bases at J, with 12 bases in the middle. CDR3 sequence: CSVGWGDGNQPQHF. The CDR3 DNA reads as TGCAGCGTTGGATGGGGTGATGGCAATCAGCCCCAGCATTTT.

This clone appeared a few times. The chain has TRBV18 and TRBJ1-2; D remains ambiguous. Looked up from germline, CDR1 is KGHSH and CDR2 is LQKENI. There are 15 residues in the CDR3. The V end lost 3 bases, the J end lost 1 base, and 12 bases lay between the germline ends. The CDR3, as DNA: TGTGCCAGCTCACCTCGGGCAGGCCGTAACTATGGCTACACCTTC. Translation gives CASSPRAGRNYGYTF.

This clone was picked up a small number of times. V gene TRBV5-1 combines with J gene TRBJ2-5; weak D call: TRBD2 (5 bases). This CDR3 has 14 amino acids. V shed 4 bases and J shed 5 bases, with 15 bases lying between them. Germline V CDR1 and CDR2: SGHRS, YFSETQ. The DNA of the CDR3 is TGCGCCAGCAGCCAGAGGGCGGTATCCGAGACCCAGTACTTC. Protein sequence: CASSQRAVSETQYF.

The chain combines TRBV11-3 with TRBJ2-6; 7 bases match TRBD1. CDR1 and CDR2 from the germline V gene are SGHNT and YENEEA. Unmatched junction bases numbered 1, after V lost 3 bases and J lost 2 bases. This CDR3 has 15 amino acids. The CDR3 protein is CASSFTGAGANVLTF. The CDR3 nucleotides are TGTGCCAGCAGCTTCACAGGGGCTGGGGCCAACGTCCTGACTTTC. The full variable domain, in which reference TRBV11-3 and TRBJ2-6 provide the parts outside the CDR3, is EAGVVQSPRYKIIEKKQPVAFWCNPISGHNTLYWYLQNLGQGPELLIRYENEEAVDDSQLPKDRFSAERLKGVDSTLKIQPAELGDSAVYLCASSFTGAGANVLTFGAGSRLTVL.

The chain carries TRBV2 and TRBJ2-6; D possibly corresponds to TRBD2 (5 bases). The germline V gene has CDR1 SNHLY and CDR2 FYNNEI. V was shortened by 8 bases and J by 1 base, with 12 bases between the two germline ends. This CDR3 spans 15 amino acids. The CDR3 region is CASEKTGSGANVLTF. The CDR3 coding sequence is TGTGCCAGCGAAAAGACGGGGTCTGGGGCCAACGTCCTGACTTTC.

The gene calls are TRBV18 and TRBJ2-7; TRBD1 aligns across 8 bases. With 2 bases clipped from V and 0 bases from J, the junction kept 6 bases outside the gene matches. Germline assignment: CDR1 KGHSH and CDR2 LQKENI. This CDR3 contains 16 residues. In nucleotides, the CDR3 is TGTGCCAGCTCACCATCAACAGGGGGAAGCTCCTACGAGCAGTACTTC. Residues: CASSPSTGGSSYEQYF.

CDR3 protein: CASSPSGKEPLHF. Written as DNA, the CDR3 is TGTGCCAGCTCACCTTCAGGGAAGGAACCCCTCCACTTT. This rearrangement joins TRBV18 to TRBJ1-6; tentatively, D is TRBD1 (5 bases). The CDR3 totals 13 residues. CDR1 KGHSH and CDR2 LQKENI come from the germline V gene. The V and J ends lost 3 bases and 12 bases respectively, with 12 bases between them. Supplemented by reference TRBV18 and TRBJ1-6, the full variable domain reads NAGVMQNPRHLVRRRGQEARLRCSPMKGHSHVYWYRQLPEEGLKFMVYLQKENIIDESGMPKERFSAEFPKEGPSILRIQQVVRGDSAAYFCASSPSGKEPLHFGNGTRLTVT.

The sample holds a few counts of this clone. The V and J genes are TRBV29-1 and TRBJ1-2, with D uncertain. The CDR3 is 13 residues long. Germline CDR1 reads SQVTM; CDR2 reads ANQGSEA. Deletions cut 2 bases from V and 4 bases from J, with 11 bases between. The CDR3 nucleotides read TGCAGCGTTGAAAAAGATACGTTCTATGGCTACACCTTC. Amino acid sequence: CSVEKDTFYGYTF. Combining the CDR3 with reference TRBV29-1 and TRBJ1-2 gives the whole variable domain SAVISQKPSRDICQRGTSLTIQCQVDSQVTMMFWYRQQPGQSLTLIATANQGSEATYESGFVIDKFPISRPNLTFSTLTVSNMSPEDSSIYLCSVEKDTFYGYTFGSGTRLTVV.

This clone was seen a single time. The chain couples TRBV5-6 to TRBJ1-6; 7 bases are shared with TRBD1. The CDR3 loop spans 14 amino acids. The germline V gene encodes CDR1 SGHDT and CDR2 YYEEEE. V lost 1 base and J lost 7; bases outside the gene matches: 2. CDR3 loop: CASSLLTGNSPLHF. The CDR3 DNA sequence: TGTGCCAGCAGCTTGTTGACAGGGAATTCACCCCTCCACTTT. The variable domain in full, with the rest retrieved from reference TRBV5-6 and TRBJ1-6, is DAGVTQSPTHLIKTRGQQVTLRCSPKSGHDTVSWYQQALGQGPQFIFQYYEEEERQRGNFPDRFSGHQFPNYSSELNVNALLLGDSALYLCASSLLTGNSPLHFGNGTRLTVT.

V gene TRBV10-3 combines with J gene TRBJ2-5; D uncertain. This CDR3 spans 12 amino acids. Germline assignment: CDR1 ENHRY and CDR2 SYGVKD. The germline V and J ends were trimmed by 0 bases and 4 bases, with 3 bases remaining between them. The CDR3 region has the DNA TGTGCCATCAGTGAGTCCCCAGAGACCCAGTACTTC. Protein sequence: CAISESPETQYF.

The chain employs TRBV30 and TRBJ1-6; 10 bases agree with TRBD1. V was pared by 5 bases and J by 10 bases, with 5 bases of the junction left unmatched. The germline CDR1 and CDR2 sequences are GTSNPN and SVGIG (reference sequence). This CDR3 spans 13 amino acids. CDR3 sequence: CAWLGQGTSPLHF. The CDR3 DNA reads as TGTGCCTGGCTGGGACAGGGGACCTCACCCCTCCACTTT.

The chain uses TRBV30 and TRBJ2-5; a weak D match, TRBD1 (6 bases). The CDR3 is 16 residues long. Germline V gene sequence: CDR1 GTSNPN, CDR2 SVGIG (reference sequence). Trimming removed 2 bases at V and 5 bases at J, with 21 bases between. The CDR3 protein is CAWSFLSGQGLETQYF. CDR3 bases: TGTGCCTGGAGTTTCCTGAGTGGGCAGGGGTTGGAGACCCAGTACTTC.

This sequence joins TRBV7-9 and TRBJ2-7; TRBD1 is a possible D gene (5 bases). Trimming stripped 6 bases from V and 2 bases from J, with 17 bases between. The CDR3 covers 15 residues. Looked up from germline, CDR1 is SEHNR and CDR2 is FQNEAQ (reference sequence). The CDR3 reads CASRSQRGYTYEQYF. CDR3 nucleotide sequence: TGTGCCAGCAGATCACAAAGGGGTTACACCTACGAGCAGTACTTC.

V is TRBV9 and J is TRBJ2-5, with D possibly matching TRBD2 (6 bases). Trimming shortened V by 0 bases and J by 7 bases, and 13 bases separated the two germline ends. The CDR3 covers 14 residues. The germline V gene encodes CDR1 SGDLS and CDR2 YYNGEE. The CDR3 nucleotides are TGTGCCAGCAGCGTAGCGGAGGGTTCTGGGACCCAGTACTTC. Protein: CASSVAEGSGTQYF.

The V and J genes are TRBV27 and TRBJ1-1; D is undetermined. Germline V gene lookup returns CDR1 MNHEY and CDR2 SMNVEV (reference sequence). V was shortened by 5 bases and J by 1 base, with 8 bases between the two germline ends. The CDR3 is 13 residues long. The CDR3 coding sequence is TGTGCCAGCAGTCCCGTATGGAACACTGAAGCTTTCTTT. Protein: CASSPVWNTEAFF.

V is TRBV6-1 and J is TRBJ2-1; 11 bases are a match to TRBD1. V lost 5 bases and J lost 4; bases outside the gene matches: 4. The CDR3 sequence is 15 residues long. Germline CDR1 is MNHNS and CDR2 is SASEGT. The CDR3 DNA reads as TGTGCCAGCAGTCCCCGGGACAGGGGGTACAATGAGCAGTTCTTC. Its protein product is CASSPRDRGYNEQFF.

The chain is built from TRBV28 and TRBJ2-2; 9 nucleotides align to TRBD1. CDR3 size: 14 residues. The germline CDR1 and CDR2 sequences are MDHEN and SYDVKM. The ends lost 5 bases at V and 4 bases at J; junction bases unmatched: 2. The CDR3 sequence is CASSTGQGTGELFF. The CDR3, as DNA: TGTGCCAGCAGTACGGGACAGGGCACCGGGGAGCTGTTTTTT.

The V call is TRBV29-1, the J call TRBJ1-2; no clear D. V lost 1 base, J lost 3 bases, and 6 bases lay in between. CDR1 is SQVTM, CDR2 ANQGSEA, per germline. The CDR3 loop spans 12 amino acids. The CDR3 region is CSVEVGDYGYTF. As DNA, the CDR3 is TGCAGCGTTGAAGTTGGGGACTATGGCTACACCTTC. The entire variable domain, with the rest obtained from reference TRBV29-1 and TRBJ1-2, is as follows: SAVISQKPSRDICQRGTSLTIQCQVDSQVTMMFWYRQQPGQSLTLIATANQGSEATYESGFVIDKFPISRPNLTFSTLTVSNMSPEDSSIYLCSVEVGDYGYTFGSGTRLTVV.